Each of the 26 T cell receptor beta chains below was sequenced from the same sample in a study of blood T cell repertoires in COVID-19. Clones were sequenced by immunoSEQ multiplex PCR, and TCRdb holds only the in-frame ones, with some missing. This sample has 150,000 to 180,000 clones, with about 90% found just once. The sequenced material came from peripheral blood. These receptors came from a man in his fifties or sixties with acute or convalescent COVID-19.

This clone was seen only once. The V and J genes are TRBV7-2 and TRBJ1-5; D is unresolved. Germline loops: CDR1 SGHTA, CDR2 FQGNSA. The CDR3 contains 13 residues. V shed 1 base and J shed 6 bases, with 7 bases lying between them. The CDR3 DNA reads as TGTGCCAGCAGCTTAGACGGCGGTCAGCCCCAGCATTTT. It yields the protein CASSLDGGQPQHF.

This rearrangement joins TRBV7-2 to TRBJ1-2, with D possibly being TRBD1 (6 bases). Deletions cut 9 bases from V and 0 bases from J, with 17 bases between. Germline values: CDR1 SGHTA, CDR2 FQGNSA. The CDR3 consists of 15 residues. CDR3 protein: CASTRDTSSNYGYTF. CDR3 in DNA: TGTGCCAGTACCCGGGACACCTCCTCTAACTATGGCTACACCTTC. Filled out from reference TRBV7-2 and TRBJ1-2, the complete variable domain reads GAGVSQSPSNKVTEKGKDVELRCDPISGHTALYWYRQSLGQGLEFLIYFQGNSAPDKSGLPSDRFSAERTGGSVSTLTIQRTQQEDSAVYLCASTRDTSSNYGYTFGSGTRLTVV.

The V call is TRBV7-6, the J call TRBJ2-2; unclear D gene. CDR1 is SGHVS, CDR2 FNYEAQ, per germline. The CDR3 runs to 11 residues. The DNA for the CDR3 is TGTGCAACTTACGGAGCCGGGGAGCTGTTTTTT. Its translation: CATYGAGELFF.

The V call is TRBV2, the J call TRBJ1-2; 9 nucleotides line up with TRBD1. The CDR3 runs to 13 residues. V shed 6 bases and J 8 bases; nucleotides not matched to a gene: 7. From germline, CDR1 is SNHLY and CDR2 FYNNEI. The CDR3 nucleotides read TGTGCCAGCAGGGACAGGGGATTAGGAGGCTACACCTTC. Protein product: CASRDRGLGGYTF. Variable domain in full (rest from reference TRBV2 and TRBJ1-2): EPEVTQTPSHQVTQMGQEVILRCVPISNHLYFYWYRQILGQKVEFLVSFYNNEISEKSEIFDDQFSVERPDGSNFTLKIRSTKLEDSAMYFCASRDRGLGGYTFGSGTRLTVV.

The rearrangement joins TRBV19 to TRBJ2-2, with 7 nucleotides matching TRBD2. CDR1 and CDR2 (germline): LNHDA, SQIVND (reference sequence). The CDR3 extends over 16 amino acids. Unmatched junction bases numbered 5, after V lost 3 bases and J lost 1 base. The CDR3, as DNA: TGTGCCAGTAGTATCCGACTAGCAGAGAACACCGGGGAGCTGTTTTTT. Protein: CASSIRLAENTGELFF.

The CDR3 nucleotides are TGTGCCAGCAGTTACAACGACAGGGGAAGCAATCAGCCCCAGCATTTT. It specifies CASSYNDRGSNQPQHF. The gene calls are TRBV6-2 or TRBV6-3 and TRBJ1-5; 8 bases fit TRBD1. The CDR3 is 16 residues long. J lost 1 base, V lost 2 bases, and 4 bases had no gene match. Looked up from germline, CDR1 is MNHEY and CDR2 is SVGEGT.

The chain is built from TRBV23-1 and TRBJ2-3, with a possible D match to TRBD1 (5 bases). Being an ORF, TRBV23-1 has a function that is uncertain. V dropped 4 bases and J dropped 3 bases, with 14 bases sitting between them. The CDR3 totals 15 residues. The CDR3: CASSPRGAWTDTQYF. Here the CDR3 DNA reads TGCGCCAGCAGTCCCCGTGGGGCTTGGACAGATACGCAGTATTTT.

V gene TRBV7-2 combines with J gene TRBJ2-2, with 9 nucleotides matching TRBD2. Losses at the gene ends were 2 bases for V and 2 bases for J; bases not matched to a gene: 9. CDR1 is SGHTA and CDR2 is FQGNSA in the germline V gene. The CDR3 has 18 residues. CDR3: CASSLKAGTSHNTGELFF. The CDR3 DNA follows: TGTGCCAGCAGCTTAAAAGCGGGGACTAGCCATAACACCGGGGAGCTGTTTTTT.

Concerning this clone: Other DNA sequences in the sample encode the same CDR3. CDR3 in amino acids: CASSPGAGENYGYTF. The CDR3 region has the DNA TGTGCCAGCTCACCGGGGGCAGGGGAAAACTATGGCTACACCTTC. The chain couples TRBV18 to TRBJ1-2; tentative D call: TRBD1 (6 bases). Germline CDR1 and CDR2: KGHSH and LQKENI. The CDR3 totals 15 residues. With 3 bases removed from V and 2 bases from J, the gap between germline ends came to 13 bases.

This chain joins TRBV28 and TRBJ2-1; the match to TRBD2 covers 9 bases. CDR1 is MDHEN, CDR2 SYDVKM, per germline. This CDR3 comprises 16 residues. V lost 5 bases and J lost 0; bases outside the gene matches: 5. The CDR3 DNA follows: TGTGCCAGCAGTACCCCAGCGGGGGGCTCCTACAATGAGCAGTTCTTC. It codes for CASSTPAGGSYNEQFF.

The rearrangement joins TRBV7-2 to TRBJ1-1; 10 positions agree with TRBD1. With 1 base clipped from V and 7 bases from J, the junction kept 6 bases outside the gene matches. The V gene's germline CDR1 is SGHTA and CDR2 FQGNSA. The CDR3 loop spans 15 amino acids. CDR3 nucleotides: TGTGCCAGCAGCTTAGACCCCCGGACAGGGGGTGAAGCTTTCTTT. Its translation is CASSLDPRTGGEAFF.

The rearrangement joins TRBV7-2 to TRBJ1-3; TRBD1 is a possible D gene (6 bases). V lost 5 bases, J lost 2 bases, and 13 bases lay in between. Germline V gene lookup returns CDR1 SGHTA and CDR2 FQGNSA. The CDR3 extends over 15 amino acids. The CDR3 here is CASSPRGGTGNTIYF. The CDR3 DNA follows: TGTGCCAGCAGCCCCAGAGGGGGTACTGGAAACACCATATATTTT.

The gene calls are TRBV2 and TRBJ1-2, with a possible D match to TRBD1 (6 bases). CDR3 length: 14 residues. The germline CDR1 and CDR2 sequences are SNHLY and FYNNEI. The germline V and J ends were trimmed by 5 bases and 2 bases, with 12 bases remaining between them. CDR3 sequence (DNA): TGTGCCAGCAGTCTCCCGACAGGCAACTATGGCTACACCTTC. It codes for CASSLPTGNYGYTF.

The chain couples TRBV7-2 to TRBJ2-2; D gene ambiguous. V was shortened by 10 bases and J by 0 bases, with 15 bases between the two germline ends. CDR1 SGHTA and CDR2 FQGNSA come from the germline V gene. This CDR3 is built from 15 residues. CDR3 DNA sequence: TGTGCCATCAAGCCGGCGGTAACGAACACCGGGGAGCTGTTTTTT. It specifies CAIKPAVTNTGELFF.

This CDR3 reads CASSLGPWPNTGELFF. The DNA for the CDR3 is TGTGCCAGCAGCTTAGGCCCATGGCCAAACACCGGGGAGCTGTTTTTT. This chain uses TRBV7-2 with TRBJ2-2; D is ambiguous. V was shortened by 1 base and J by 2 bases, with 11 bases between the two germline ends. CDR3 length: 16 residues. CDR1 and CDR2 from the germline V gene are SGHTA and FQGNSA.

J is TRBJ2-1 and V is TRBV11-2; 7 bases are shared with TRBD1. The V and J ends lost 5 bases and 5 bases, in that order; junction bases with no gene match: 9. CDR1 SGHAT and CDR2 FQNNGV come from the germline V gene. There are 15 residues in the CDR3. CDR3 region: CASSLPGTVNNEQFF. The CDR3, as DNA: TGTGCCAGCAGCCTACCCGGGACAGTAAACAATGAGCAGTTCTTC.

This sequence joins TRBV3-1 (or the pseudogene TRBV3-2) and TRBJ2-2, with 16 nucleotides matching TRBD2. The CDR3 has 18 residues. V was pared by 6 bases and J by 0 bases, with 4 bases of the junction left unmatched. Germline V gives CDR1 LGHDT, CDR2 YNNKEL (reference sequence). The CDR3 is CASSRGLAGGANTGELFF. The CDR3 DNA reads TGTGCCAGCAGTCGGGGACTAGCGGGAGGGGCGAACACCGGGGAGCTGTTTTTT.

This sequence joins TRBV11-2 and TRBJ2-1; D is possibly TRBD2 (6 bases). CDR1 SGHAT and CDR2 FQNNGV come from the germline V gene. V was cut by 0 bases and J by 10 bases, with 13 bases left in between. This CDR3 is built from 14 residues. The CDR3 DNA reads as TGTGCCAGCAGCTTAGATGGAACTAGCTTCGAGCAGTTCTTC. Protein product: CASSLDGTSFEQFF.

The chain recombines TRBV7-3 with TRBJ2-2; 8 positions agree with TRBD1. The V gene end was trimmed by 5 bases and the J gene end by 1 base; junction bases not matched to a gene: 3. Germline V lookup: CDR1 SGHTA, CDR2 FQGTGA. The CDR3 runs 15 residues. CDR3 amino acids: CASSPGQGNTGELFF. The CDR3 DNA follows: TGTGCCAGCAGCCCAGGACAGGGGAACACCGGGGAGCTGTTTTTT.

The chain carries TRBV7-2 and TRBJ1-6; D is perhaps TRBD1 (5 bases). Germline V gives CDR1 SGHTA, CDR2 FQGNSA. Trimming took off 9 bases at V and 10 bases at J, with 19 bases between the two ends. This CDR3 comprises 14 residues. CDR3 sequence (DNA): TGTGCCAGTCAGCTTAGCTACAGGCTATCACCCCTCCACTTT. Protein: CASQLSYRLSPLHF.

This clone was counted a single time. The chain recombines TRBV6-5 with TRBJ2-5; 13 bases align to TRBD2. The length of the CDR3 is 15 residues. Unmatched junction bases numbered 3, after V lost 6 bases and J lost 2 bases. Per the germline V gene, CDR1 is MNHEY and CDR2 is SVGAGI. CDR3 sequence reads: CASRGTSGKQETQYF. DNA for the CDR3: TGTGCCAGCAGGGGGACTAGCGGGAAACAAGAGACCCAGTACTTC.

This chain uses TRBV7-2 with TRBJ1-3; D gene uncertain. The germline V gene encodes CDR1 SGHTA and CDR2 FQGNSA. Trimming took 0 bases from V and 4 from J, leaving 10 bases between them. This CDR3 region has 15 residues. Here the CDR3 DNA reads TGTGCCAGCAGCTTAGCGGCGGGCCGCGGAAACACCATATATTTT. This gives the protein CASSLAAGRGNTIYF.

V is TRBV7-2 and J is TRBJ2-2, with unresolved D. Per the germline V gene, CDR1 is SGHTA and CDR2 is FQGNSA. V dropped 4 bases and J dropped 2 bases, with 14 bases sitting between them. This CDR3 has 16 amino acids. The CDR3 nucleotides read TGTGCCAGCAGCTCCCACTCCCCTACTAACACCGGGGAGCTGTTTTTT. Translating gives CASSSHSPTNTGELFF.

The gene calls are TRBV6-5 and TRBJ2-3, with a tentative D call TRBD1 (6 bases). This CDR3 has 13 residues. CDR1 is MNHEY, CDR2 SVGAGI, per germline. Deletions cut 5 bases from V and 11 bases from J, with 17 bases between. CDR3 bases: TGTGCCAGCAGTCCTCTCAGGGGAATAGGGCAGTATTTT. It encodes CASSPLRGIGQYF.

In nucleotides, the CDR3 is TGTGCCAGCAGCCCAGCGGAGGGGTGGGGTGAGCAGTTCTTC. Protein product: CASSPAEGWGEQFF. The V gene is TRBV7-3, the J gene TRBJ2-1, with D maybe TRBD2 (6 bases). The CDR3 totals 14 residues. Trimming took 5 bases from V and 9 from J, leaving 17 bases between them. Germline V gives CDR1 SGHTA, CDR2 FQGTGA.

The chain has TRBV7-3 and TRBJ2-1, with 7 bases that match TRBD2. The CDR3 totals 16 residues. The V gene end was trimmed by 2 bases and the J gene end by 8 bases; junction bases not matched to a gene: 12. The germline V gene encodes CDR1 SGHTA and CDR2 FQGTGA. CDR3 loop: CASSLYGGRAAYEQFF. The CDR3 coding sequence is TGTGCCAGCAGCTTATACGGTGGGAGGGCCGCTTATGAGCAGTTCTTC.